This TCR beta chain emerged from a study of synovial regulatory T cells in juvenile arthritis. Of note for this clone: Its antigen is as yet unknown.

Study-wide points: Synovial Treg CDR3 sequences overlapped more with iaTregs than other circulating Tregs. iaTreg TCR repertoires were largely private across patients and partially overlapped synovial Teff and blood CPL.

The CDR3 has 18 residues. Only the protein sequence is given. CDR1 is SGHNT, CDR2 YYREEE, per germline (reference sequence). Clones were read by immunoSEQ multiplex PCR, and TCRdb kept only the in-frame ones, dropping some. In total, the table holds some 840 clones. Each patient with active arthritis gave synovial fluid along with matched peripheral blood. Donors were around 11 juvenile idiopathic arthritis patients with active disease, 3 polyarticular and 8 oligoarticular. Synovial Tregs were as TSDR-demethylated as blood and healthy-donor Tregs. The source of this sequence is a donor aged 2-30 years with juvenile idiopathic arthritis. This sequence joins TRBV5-4 and TRBJ2-5; the D call from TCRdb, TRBD2, cannot be confirmed without DNA. Sequenced material: Treg cells from the synovium. This CDR3 is CASSSHRTSGIYGETQYF.